This passage covers 20 T cell receptor beta chains from one sample sequenced in a study of T cell responses to AZD1222 COVID-19 vaccine. Clones were read by immunoSEQ multiplex PCR, and TCRdb kept only the in-frame ones, dropping some. The repertoire holds nearly 110,000 clones, with roughly nine tenths as singletons. The sample was peripheral blood, taken on day 0 of AZD1222 vaccination. The receptors stem from an adult in good health.

The V call is TRBV11-3, the J call TRBJ2-2, with D uncertain. The germline V and J ends were trimmed by 4 bases and 5 bases, with 8 bases remaining between them. The CDR3 loop spans 13 amino acids. Per the germline V gene, CDR1 is SGHNT and CDR2 is YENEEA. CDR3 nucleotides: TGTGCCAGCAGCTCCACAGAAACCGGGGAGCTGTTTTTT. Encoded protein: CASSSTETGELFF. The full variable domain, in which reference TRBV11-3 and TRBJ2-2 provide the parts outside the CDR3, is EAGVVQSPRYKIIEKKQPVAFWCNPISGHNTLYWYLQNLGQGPELLIRYENEEAVDDSQLPKDRFSAERLKGVDSTLKIQPAELGDSAVYLCASSSTETGELFFGEGSRLTVL.

The rearrangement links TRBV9 to TRBJ1-6; a weak D match, TRBD1 (6 bases). Trimming took 2 bases from V and 9 from J, leaving 15 bases between them. The CDR3 runs 15 residues. Looked up from germline, CDR1 is SGDLS and CDR2 is YYNGEE. CDR3 residues: CASSVGQGMISPLHF. The CDR3 DNA reads TGTGCCAGCAGCGTCGGGCAGGGGATGATTTCACCCCTCCACTTT.

The rearrangement joins TRBV13 to TRBJ2-7; D possibly corresponds to TRBD1 (6 bases). Between the trimmed V and J ends, which lost 4 bases and 6 bases, there was a span of 16 bases. Germline V gene data show CDR1 as PRHDT and CDR2 as FYEKMQ (reference sequence). The CDR3 length is 14 residues. This CDR3 is CASSSPLGAGEQYF. DNA of the CDR3: TGTGCCAGCAGCTCCCCTCTGGGGGCGGGCGAGCAGTACTTC.

This chain connects TRBV19 to TRBJ2-3, with a possible D match to TRBD1 (6 bases). Germline V CDR1 and CDR2: LNHDA, SQIVND (reference sequence). The ends were cut back, 6 bases at V and 4 bases at J, with 20 bases in the middle. The CDR3 is made up of 16 amino acids. The CDR3 protein is CASSLGTGFSADTQYF. CDR3 DNA: TGTGCCAGTAGCCTCGGTACAGGGTTTAGCGCAGATACGCAGTATTTT. The complete variable domain, with remaining parts taken from reference TRBV19 and TRBJ2-3, reads DGGITQSPKYLFRKEGQNVTLSCEQNLNHDAMYWYRQDPGQGLRLIYYSQIVNDFQKGDIAEGYSVSREKKESFPLTVTSAQKNPTAFYLCASSLGTGFSADTQYFGPGTRLTVL.

The J gene is TRBJ1-1, the V gene TRBV27; no clear D. The CDR3 totals 13 residues. Germline CDR1 reads MNHEY; CDR2 reads SMNVEV (reference sequence). The germline V and J ends were trimmed by 2 bases and 5 bases, with 9 bases remaining between them. CDR3 protein: CASSLTPGTEAFF. Written as DNA, the CDR3 is TGTGCCAGCAGTTTAACACCGGGTACTGAAGCTTTCTTT.

The V call is TRBV7-2, the J call TRBJ2-2; 9 nucleotides align to TRBD2. CDR3 length equals 17 residues. From germline, CDR1 is SGHTA and CDR2 FQGNSA. The junction had 8 bases not matched to a gene; V was cut back by 6 bases and J by 0 bases. CDR3: CASSRRGGGTNTGELFF. The CDR3 DNA is TGTGCCAGCAGTCGGCGGGGGGGCGGAACGAACACCGGGGAGCTGTTTTTT.

This clone was observed a few times. The chain uses TRBV9 and TRBJ1-6; D not certain. This CDR3 has 14 residues. Germline lookup yields CDR1 SGDLS and CDR2 YYNGEE. V shed 0 bases and J shed 6 bases, with 7 bases lying between them. For the CDR3, the DNA is TGTGCCAGCAGCGTAGTCGCTCTTAATTCACCCCTCCACTTT. It yields the protein CASSVVALNSPLHF.

This clone was observed a single time. The chain joins TRBV6-2 or TRBV6-3 to TRBJ1-5; TRBD1 is a possible D gene (5 bases). The CDR3 runs 14 residues. Germline V gives CDR1 MNHEY, CDR2 SVGEGT. Trimming removed 2 bases at V and 6 bases at J, with 11 bases between. CDR3: CASSYGGEAQPQHF. Written as DNA, the CDR3 is TGTGCCAGCAGTTACGGGGGGGAGGCTCAGCCCCAGCATTTT.

The chain is built from TRBV7-8 and TRBJ1-6; D remains ambiguous. The CDR3 length is 15 residues. Deletions cut 5 bases from V and 7 bases from J, with 15 bases between. Germline V gives CDR1 SGHVS, CDR2 FQNEAQ. Written as DNA, the CDR3 is TGTGCCAGCAGCCCAGACGACCGGAGGAATTCACCCCTCCACTTT. Amino acid sequence: CASSPDDRRNSPLHF.

This clone was picked up a small number of times. The chain employs TRBV14 and TRBJ1-2; D not resolved. Trimming shortened V by 0 bases and J by 8 bases, and 16 bases separated the two germline ends. This CDR3 has 15 residues. Germline-derived CDR1 and CDR2 are SGHDN and FVKESK. CDR3 nucleotide sequence: TGTGCCAGCAGCCAAGATGACGGCAGGCCAAAGGGCTACACCTTC. As protein: CASSQDDGRPKGYTF.

The chain links TRBV7-9 to TRBJ1-2, with TRBD1 as a possible D gene (6 bases). The V end lost 1 base, the J end lost 8 bases, and 26 bases lay between the germline ends. Germline assignment: CDR1 SEHNR and CDR2 FQNEAQ (reference sequence). The CDR3 has 18 residues. The CDR3 here is CASSLGRRTAPSALGYTF. DNA of the CDR3: TGTGCCAGCAGCTTAGGTCGCCGGACAGCTCCTTCAGCGTTAGGCTACACCTTC.

The chain links TRBV10-3 to TRBJ1-2; 9 nucleotides match TRBD1. J gave up 3 bases and V 10 bases, and 6 bases lay outside the gene matches. The CDR3 has 13 residues. CDR1 and CDR2 from the germline V gene are ENHRY and SYGVKD. The DNA of the CDR3 is TGTGCCAGCAAAACAGGGGGCGACTATGGCTACACCTTC. Amino acids: CASKTGGDYGYTF.

The rearrangement joins TRBV6-5 to TRBJ2-1; D remains unclear. From germline, CDR1 is MNHEY and CDR2 SVGAGI. The germline V and J ends were trimmed by 2 bases and 7 bases, with 18 bases remaining between them. This CDR3 has 16 amino acids. The CDR3 bases are TGTGCCAGCAGTTACCGACTCGACCCCCGTTGGAATGAGCAGTTCTTC. Amino acids: CASSYRLDPRWNEQFF.

This sequence joins TRBV30 and TRBJ1-2, with D unresolved. Germline-derived CDR1 and CDR2 are GTSNPN and SVGIG (reference sequence). The CDR3 spans 13 residues. The ends were cut back, 4 bases at V and 8 bases at J, with 17 bases in the middle. Written as DNA, the CDR3 is TGTGCCTGGAAGGTTATATCGGGCGGAGGCTACACCTTC. It translates to CAWKVISGGGYTF.

This clone was picked up one time. The gene calls are TRBV6-4 and TRBJ2-2, with a tentative D call TRBD2 (6 bases). Per germline, CDR1 MRHNA and CDR2 SNTAGT. This CDR3 comprises 13 residues. The V gene lost 6 bases and the J gene lost 5 bases, with 10 bases spanning the gap. CDR3 nucleotide sequence: TGTGCCAGCAGCCCGACTAGTACCGGGGAGCTGTTTTTT. This gives the protein CASSPTSTGELFF.

The DNA for the CDR3 is TGTGCCAGCAGCATAGACAGGGTTGGAAACACCATATATTTT. This encodes CASSIDRVGNTIYF. V usage is TRBV28 and J usage is TRBJ1-3; TRBD1 matches at 7 bases. The CDR3 covers 14 residues. With V trimmed by 6 bases and J by 3 bases, 5 bases remained unmatched. CDR1 is MDHEN, CDR2 SYDVKM, per germline.

The chain recombines TRBV27 with TRBJ1-2, with D perhaps TRBD1 (6 bases). The CDR3 is 15 residues long. Germline CDR1 and CDR2: MNHEY and SMNVEV (reference sequence). V was trimmed by 6 bases and J by 8 bases, leaving 22 bases between them. The CDR3 bases are TGTGCCAGCAGCAACGGGGGGGCTGGCTTCAGGGGCTACACCTTC. This sequence encodes CASSNGGAGFRGYTF.

V is TRBV5-1 and J is TRBJ1-4; the D is unclear. The CDR3 loop spans 14 amino acids. CDR1 and CDR2 from the germline V gene are SGHRS and YFSETQ. V lost 4 bases to trimming and J lost 0 bases, with 7 bases between them. The CDR3 region is CASSVGATNEKLFF. CDR3 DNA: TGCGCCAGCAGCGTTGGGGCAACTAATGAAAAACTGTTTTTT.

CDR3 coding DNA: TGTGCCAGCAGAGCGCGGGGGAATCAGCCCCAGCATTTT. This encodes CASRARGNQPQHF. This sequence joins TRBV6-5 and TRBJ1-5; possible D gene TRBD1, 5 bases. Germline assignment: CDR1 MNHEY and CDR2 SVGAGI. V was clipped by 6 bases and J by 4 bases, with 10 bases between them. The CDR3 sequence is 13 residues long.

The V and J genes are TRBV27 and TRBJ1-2, with 9 nucleotides matching TRBD1. Trimming removed 3 bases from V and 2 bases from J; junction bases left unmatched: 7. The CDR3 has 16 amino acids. In germline, CDR1 is MNHEY, CDR2 SMNVEV (reference sequence). CDR3 residues: CASSFSGQGSNYGYTF. CDR3 nucleotides: TGTGCCAGCAGTTTTTCGGGACAGGGCTCGAACTATGGCTACACCTTC.